The TCR beta chain described here comes from a study of blood T cell repertoires in COVID-19. Sequenced by immunoSEQ multiplex PCR; TCRdb stores in-frame clones only, minus some. The sample lists around 270,000 clones, approximately 88% seen once, with over 2.5% in the top ten. Germline-derived CDR1 and CDR2 are KGHDR and SFDVKD. After removal of 3 bases from V and 2 bases from J, the junction contained 7 bases not matched to a gene. CDR3 size: 17 residues. The source is a middle-aged woman who had been exposed to COVID-19. The sequencing sample was made of PBMCs or T cells enriched from blood (not recorded which). The J gene is TRBJ2-5, the V gene TRBV24-1; TRBD2 aligns across 11 bases. DNA of the CDR3: TGTGCCACCAGTGATCCGGTCTGGACTAGCGGGCAAGAGACCCAGTACTTC. It encodes CATSDPVWTSGQETQYF.